The 24 T cell receptor beta chains presented below share a single source sample, sequenced in a study of blood T cell repertoires in COVID-19. The data were produced by immunoSEQ multiplex PCR, yet TCRdb's version contains in-frame clones alone and is incomplete. Of around 300,000 clones in the sample, around 90% were seen once. Sequencing was carried out using peripheral blood. The receptors originated from a middle-aged woman with COVID-19, enrolled during active disease.

The rearrangement joins TRBV27 to TRBJ2-7; TRBD2 might be the D (7 bases). Trimming took 7 bases from V and 6 from J, leaving 19 bases between them. The CDR3 contains 14 residues. Germline-derived CDR1 and CDR2 are MNHEY and SMNVEV (reference sequence). CDR3 residues: CASTPGGPTGEQYF. CDR3 DNA sequence: TGTGCCAGCACCCCGGGGGGCCCCACCGGCGAGCAGTACTTC.

This sequence joins TRBV5-1 and TRBJ2-2, with D possibly matching TRBD2 (6 bases). Germline lookup yields CDR1 SGHRS and CDR2 YFSETQ. Between the trimmed V and J ends, which lost 1 base and 0 bases, there was a span of 13 bases. This CDR3 comprises 17 residues. This CDR3 is CASSLFSGLTNTGELFF. CDR3 coding DNA: TGCGCCAGCAGCTTGTTTTCGGGACTGACGAACACCGGGGAGCTGTTTTTT.

The chain links TRBV30 to TRBJ1-5; D unresolved. The germline V and J ends were trimmed by 0 bases and 7 bases, with 7 bases remaining between them. This CDR3 has 12 amino acids. The germline gives CDR1 GTSNPN, CDR2 SVGIG (reference sequence). The CDR3 sequence: CAWSVREQPQHF. DNA for the CDR3: TGTGCCTGGAGTGTACGGGAGCAGCCCCAGCATTTT.

This clone was observed a single time. The chain links TRBV23-1 to TRBJ2-6; 7 bases align to TRBD1. TRBV23-1 is flagged as an ORF with uncertain function. The trim removed 4 bases at V and 2 bases at J, leaving 2 bases unmatched. This CDR3 is built from 15 residues. Here the CDR3 DNA reads TGCGCCAGCAGTCCCGACAGGGCTGGGGCCAACGTCCTGACTTTC. Residues: CASSPDRAGANVLTF.

V gene TRBV11-3 combines with J gene TRBJ2-3, with a weak D call TRBD1 (5 bases). Trimming removed 7 bases at V and 1 base at J, with 9 bases between. In germline, CDR1 is SGHNT, CDR2 YENEEA. The CDR3 sequence is 13 residues long. The CDR3 sequence: CASKEQGTDTQYF. The CDR3 nucleotides are TGTGCCAGCAAGGAACAGGGCACAGATACGCAGTATTTT.

This clone came up once. V gene TRBV7-2 combines with J gene TRBJ2-6, with 7 bases identical to TRBD1. Losses at the gene ends were 6 bases for V and 0 bases for J; bases not matched to a gene: 11. CDR1 is SGHTA, CDR2 FQGNSA, per germline. The length of the CDR3 is 18 residues. The CDR3 DNA reads as TGTGCCAGCAGTTCCAACAGGGGATTGGGCTCTGGGGCCAACGTCCTGACTTTC. Its translation: CASSSNRGLGSGANVLTF.

V is TRBV7-2 and J is TRBJ1-5; no reliable D call. V gave up 3 bases and J gave up 6 bases, with 12 bases separating them. The CDR3 loop spans 14 amino acids. Per the germline V gene, CDR1 is SGHTA and CDR2 is FQGNSA. The CDR3 is CASSFRRVSQPQHF. CDR3 nucleotides: TGTGCCAGCAGCTTTCGGAGGGTGAGTCAGCCCCAGCATTTT.

V is TRBV13 and J is TRBJ2-3, with D uncertain. V was cut by 5 bases and J by 4 bases, with 7 bases left in between. Germline V gene sequence: CDR1 PRHDT, CDR2 FYEKMQ (reference sequence). The CDR3 length is 12 residues. The CDR3 spells CASSLPPDTQYF. DNA for the CDR3: TGTGCCAGCAGCCTACCCCCAGATACGCAGTATTTT.

Regarding this clone: Other nucleotide sequences from this sample produce the same CDR3. The V call is TRBV27, the J call TRBJ1-1, with a tentative D call TRBD1 (5 bases). The CDR3 length is 13 residues. V was clipped by 4 bases and J by 1 base, with 7 bases between them. The germline gives CDR1 MNHEY, CDR2 SMNVEV (reference sequence). This chain's CDR3 is CASSWGGNTEAFF. CDR3 coding DNA: TGTGCCAGCAGTTGGGGGGGGAACACTGAAGCTTTCTTT.

The J gene is TRBJ2-5, the V gene TRBV5-4, with 11 bases aligning to TRBD2. Germline lookup yields CDR1 SGHNT and CDR2 YYREEE (reference sequence). Trimming cost V 4 bases and J 0 bases; bases outside gene matches: 5. The length of the CDR3 is 16 residues. The CDR3 DNA reads as TGTGCCAGCAGCGAAGTAGCGGGAGGGTACCAAGAGACCCAGTACTTC. Encoded protein: CASSEVAGGYQETQYF.

This sequence joins TRBV29-1 and TRBJ2-1; a weak D match, TRBD2 (6 bases). CDR3 length: 13 residues. The germline gives CDR1 SQVTM, CDR2 ANQGSEA. Trimming left V 7 bases short and J 7 bases short, with 17 bases between. This CDR3 reads CSDRESVGNEQFF. CDR3 nucleotides: TGCAGCGACCGGGAGAGCGTGGGGAATGAGCAGTTCTTC.

The J gene is TRBJ2-2, the V gene TRBV28; D is possibly TRBD1 (6 bases). The CDR3 has 15 amino acids. CDR1 MDHEN and CDR2 SYDVKM come from the germline V gene. Trimming left V 0 bases short and J 1 base short, with 6 bases between. Written as DNA, the CDR3 is TGTGCCAGCAGTTTATGGGGACAGAACACCGGGGAGCTGTTTTTT. Protein: CASSLWGQNTGELFF. The full variable domain, its missing parts supplied by reference TRBV28 and TRBJ2-2, is DVKVTQSSRYLVKRTGEKVFLECVQDMDHENMFWYRQDPGLGLRLIYFSYDVKMKEKGDIPEGYSVSREKKERFSLILESASTNQTSMYLCASSLWGQNTGELFFGEGSRLTVL.

The J gene is TRBJ2-6, the V gene TRBV9; 9 bases are a match to TRBD1. The CDR3 totals 16 residues. Looked up from germline, CDR1 is SGDLS and CDR2 is YYNGEE. V dropped 4 bases and J dropped 2; count of bases not matched to a gene: 4. The CDR3 coding sequence is TGTGCCAGCAGCACCCGACAGGGGGCTGGGGCCAACGTCCTGACTTTC. It codes for CASSTRQGAGANVLTF.

The chain uses TRBV6-5 and TRBJ1-2, with D possibly matching TRBD1 (5 bases). Trimming pared 4 bases from V and 2 bases from J, leaving 5 bases between. CDR1 and CDR2 from the germline V gene are MNHEY and SVGAGI. The CDR3 has 12 amino acids. CDR3 in DNA: TGTGCCAGCAGTTGGGGCAACTATGGCTACACCTTC. This sequence encodes CASSWGNYGYTF.

The V call is TRBV29-1, the J call TRBJ2-3, with 14 bases matching TRBD2. The CDR3 totals 13 residues. Germline V gene data show CDR1 as SQVTM and CDR2 as ANQGSEA. Trimming cost V 8 bases and J 8 bases; bases outside gene matches: 6. CDR3 residues: CSLGTSGSGTQYF. CDR3 coding DNA: TGCAGCCTCGGGACTAGCGGGAGTGGTACGCAGTATTTT.

V usage is TRBV5-1 and J usage is TRBJ2-7; 9 bases are a match to TRBD1. Germline CDR1 SGHRS, CDR2 YFSETQ. This CDR3 comprises 14 residues. The ends lost 4 bases at V and 2 bases at J; junction bases unmatched: 4. The CDR3 protein is CASSPGTGTYEQYF. The DNA for the CDR3 is TGCGCCAGCAGCCCTGGGACAGGGACCTACGAGCAGTACTTC. Looking up the rest from reference TRBV5-1 and TRBJ2-7 gives the full variable domain: KAGVTQTPRYLIKTRGQQVTLSCSPISGHRSVSWYQQTPGQGLQFLFEYFSETQRNKGNFPGRFSGRQFSNSRSEMNVSTLELGDSALYLCASSPGTGTYEQYFGPGTRLTVT.

The chain combines TRBV6-6 with TRBJ2-6, with 10 nucleotides matching TRBD1. Germline CDR1 reads MNHNY; CDR2 reads SVGAGI (reference sequence). V shed 10 bases, J shed 0 bases, and the junction held 18 bases outside the gene matches. CDR3 length: 20 residues. The CDR3 DNA is TGTGCCACCAGCAGGAGGGCGACAGGGGGCCTCACCTCTGGGGCCAACGTCCTGACTTTC. Translation: CATSRRATGGLTSGANVLTF.

V usage is TRBV3-1 (or the pseudogene TRBV3-2) and J usage is TRBJ2-7; 9 positions match TRBD1. Germline V gene data show CDR1 as LGHDT and CDR2 as YNNKEL (reference sequence). CDR3 length: 15 residues. V lost 1 base to trimming and J lost 3 bases; unmatched junction nucleotides: 4. As DNA, the CDR3 is TGTGCCAGCAGCCAAGGGACAGGGGCATACTACGAGCAGTACTTC. Amino acid sequence: CASSQGTGAYYEQYF.

The chain is built from TRBV3-1 (or the pseudogene TRBV3-2) and TRBJ1-2; the D gene is possibly TRBD1 (5 bases). The V end was cut by 3 bases, the J end by 7 bases, with 15 bases between. Per germline, CDR1 LGHDT and CDR2 YNNKEL (reference sequence). CDR3 size: 14 residues. The chain's CDR3 is CASSHIGSGLGYTF. The CDR3 DNA sequence: TGTGCCAGCAGCCATATAGGTTCAGGGCTTGGCTACACCTTC.

The V call is TRBV5-1, the J call TRBJ1-2, with TRBD1 matching over 8 bases. V gave up 4 bases and J gave up 8 bases; unmatched junction bases: 7. The CDR3 extends over 13 amino acids. Germline V gene sequence: CDR1 SGHRS, CDR2 YFSETQ. CDR3 in DNA: TGCGCCAGCAGCCCTCAGGGGGCTCAGGGCTACACCTTC. Amino acid sequence: CASSPQGAQGYTF.

The chain has TRBV2 and TRBJ1-1, with D possibly matching TRBD1 (5 bases). V was trimmed by 5 bases and J by 2 bases, leaving 9 bases between them. The germline V gene encodes CDR1 SNHLY and CDR2 FYNNEI. The CDR3 extends over 13 amino acids. The CDR3 DNA follows: TGTGCCAGCAGTATACAGGTTAACACTGAAGCTTTCTTT. Residues: CASSIQVNTEAFF.

V usage is TRBV30 and J usage is TRBJ1-4; TRBD1 is a possible D gene (6 bases). This CDR3 contains 13 residues. CDR1 is GTSNPN, CDR2 SVGIG, per germline (reference sequence). Trimming took 7 bases from V and 2 from J, leaving 11 bases between them. The CDR3 DNA follows: TGTGCCTCCTATACAGGGACTAATGAAAAACTGTTTTTT. This codes for CASYTGTNEKLFF.

The chain joins TRBV3-1 (or the pseudogene TRBV3-2) to TRBJ2-5; D is ambiguous. This CDR3 is built from 12 residues. Germline CDR1 is LGHDT and CDR2 is YNNKEL (reference sequence). V dropped 6 bases and J dropped 0 bases, with 5 bases sitting between them. CDR3: CASRRYQETQYF. The CDR3 coding sequence is TGTGCCAGCAGACGGTACCAAGAGACCCAGTACTTC.

The chain carries TRBV18 and TRBJ2-5, with D possibly TRBD2 on 5 matching bases. Trimming took 6 bases from V and 3 from J, leaving 14 bases between them. Germline loops: CDR1 KGHSH, CDR2 LQKENI. This CDR3 contains 14 residues. Here the CDR3 reads CASSPPEVEETQYF. CDR3 in DNA: TGTGCCAGCTCGCCTCCGGAGGTAGAAGAGACCCAGTACTTC.